Below, 28 T cell receptor beta chains from the same sample are listed, as sequenced in a study of CD8+CD57+ T cells in acquired aplastic anemia. TCR beta VDJ combinations and CDR3 sequences were profiled from genomic DNA. In TCRdb, the reads were re-called with MiXCR into one record per CDR3 protein. The data show 65,000 to 85,000 distinct CDR3 sequences, under 65% seen once. The sample comprised sorted CD4+, CD8+, or CD8+CD57+ T cells (not recorded which) from PBMCs. The source of these receptors is a human donor in good health, serving as a control.

This clonotype is classed as medium-sized. The chain joins TRBV19 to TRBJ1-2; no definite D call. V was pared by 3 bases and J by 10 bases, with 15 bases between. The CDR3 is 13 residues long. In germline, CDR1 is LNHDA, CDR2 SQIVND (reference sequence). The CDR3 DNA is TGTGCCAGTAGTATTAAGGATATCAGAGACTACACCTTC. Protein: CASSIKDIRDYTF.

The chain carries TRBV5-1 and TRBJ2-5, with D possibly being TRBD2 (5 bases). This CDR3 spans 14 amino acids. With 0 bases removed from V and 5 bases from J, the gap between germline ends came to 11 bases. Germline V gene sequence: CDR1 SGHRS, CDR2 YFSETQ. Here the CDR3 DNA reads TGCGCCAGCAGCTTGGTGGTCGGGGAGGAGACCCAGTACTTC. Its translation is CASSLVVGEETQYF.

V and J are TRBV7-8 and TRBJ2-7, with 15 positions matching TRBD2. J gave up 7 bases and V 4 bases, and 5 bases lay outside the gene matches. The CDR3 runs to 15 residues. Per the germline V gene, CDR1 is SGHVS and CDR2 is FQNEAQ. CDR3 in amino acids: CASSWTSGGAGEQYF. The CDR3 region has the DNA TGTGCCAGCAGCTGGACTAGCGGGGGGGCCGGAGAGCAGTACTTC.

The V call is TRBV10-3, the J call TRBJ1-5; D perhaps matches TRBD1 (5 bases). Germline V gene data show CDR1 as ENHRY and CDR2 as SYGVKD. V was trimmed by 6 bases and J by 6 bases, leaving 12 bases between them. The CDR3 consists of 13 residues. The CDR3 here is CAIRQGRRQPQHF. As DNA, the CDR3 is TGTGCCATCAGGCAGGGTAGGCGTCAGCCCCAGCATTTT.

The chain couples TRBV24-1 to TRBJ2-2, with 7 bases identical to TRBD2. CDR1 is KGHDR and CDR2 is SFDVKD in the germline V gene. The junction had 6 bases not matched to a gene; V was cut back by 3 bases and J by 3 bases. The CDR3 consists of 16 residues. The CDR3 loop is CATSDAAGDHTGELFF. For the CDR3, the DNA is TGTGCCACCAGTGATGCGGCGGGAGATCACACCGGGGAGCTGTTTTTT.

The V gene is TRBV2, the J gene TRBJ2-7; the match to TRBD1 covers 7 bases. From germline, CDR1 is SNHLY and CDR2 FYNNEI. J was trimmed by 3 bases and V by 4 bases; bases with no gene match: 6. The CDR3 contains 14 residues. In nucleotides, the CDR3 is TGTGCCAGCAGTGTGCCGGGACAGAGCTACGAGCAGTACTTC. Its translation: CASSVPGQSYEQYF.

Concerning this clonotype itself: Germline is not matched at one junction end, which may reflect a read error. This chain connects TRBV7-8 to TRBJ2-1, with 9 nucleotides matching TRBD1. The germline gives CDR1 SGHVS, CDR2 FQNEAQ. The CDR3 loop spans 15 amino acids. CDR3 DNA: TGTGCCAGCAGCCAGGACAGGGGATCCTACACTGAGCAGTTCTTC. Translated, it gives CASSQDRGSYTEQFF.

The chain uses TRBV20-1 and TRBJ2-7; 10 nucleotides agree with TRBD2. The CDR3 spans 13 residues. Trimming cost V 5 bases and J 3 bases; bases outside gene matches: 4. Germline CDR1 and CDR2: DFQATT and SNEGSKA (reference sequence). CDR3 DNA: TGCAGTGCTCCCGGGACTAGCGACTACGAGCAGTACTTC. Its protein is CSAPGTSDYEQYF.

The chain combines TRBV20-1 with TRBJ2-5, with 7 nucleotides matching TRBD2. Germline V lookup: CDR1 DFQATT, CDR2 SNEGSKA (reference sequence). V shed 2 bases and J 4 bases; nucleotides not matched to a gene: 1. CDR3 length equals 12 residues. CDR3 sequence (DNA): TGCAGTGCTAGAAGGGAGGGAGAGACCCAGTACTTC. Translating it yields CSARREGETQYF.

This clonotype was observed at least ten times. The rearrangement uses TRBV7-3 and TRBJ1-4, with unresolved D. CDR1 and CDR2 (germline): SGHTA, FQGTGA. This CDR3 has 16 residues. V was pared by 2 bases and J by 0 bases, with 10 bases between. The CDR3 region has the DNA TGTGCCAGCAGCTTATATAACACCACAACTAATGAAAAACTGTTTTTT. The encoded protein is CASSLYNTTTNEKLFF.

In its sample, this clonotype was seen many times. This rearrangement joins TRBV30 to TRBJ2-7; 7 nucleotides align to TRBD1. V lost 1 base, J lost 6 bases, and 6 bases stayed unmatched. The CDR3 is 13 amino acids. Germline values: CDR1 GTSNPN, CDR2 SVGIG (reference sequence). CDR3 sequence: CAWSGGQLGEQYF. In DNA form, the CDR3 reads TGTGCCTGGAGTGGGGGACAGCTCGGCGAGCAGTACTTC.

V is TRBV3-1 and J is TRBJ2-1; D might be TRBD1 (6 bases). Trimming pared 3 bases from V and 6 bases from J, leaving 15 bases between. This CDR3 comprises 15 residues. CDR1 and CDR2 from the germline V gene are LGHDT and YNNKEL (reference sequence). CDR3 residues: CASSHGFRGSNEQFF. For the CDR3, the DNA is TGTGCCAGCAGCCACGGATTCAGGGGAAGCAATGAGCAGTTCTTC.

A word on this clonotype: No conserved phenylalanine or tryptophan is present at the end of the CDR3, so a read error is the likely explanation. The chain has TRBV9 and TRBJ1-5; D gene unclear. The CDR3 is 13 amino acids. Germline lookup yields CDR1 SGDLS and CDR2 YYNGEE. The CDR3 is CASGVDMGQPQHL. For the CDR3, the DNA is TGTGCCAGCGGCGTAGACATGGGACAGCCCCAGCATCTT.

This clonotype occurred many times. This chain uses TRBV27 with TRBJ2-5; D not certain. V dropped 3 bases and J dropped 4 bases, with 15 bases sitting between them. CDR3 length: 15 residues. Germline loops: CDR1 MNHEY, CDR2 SMNVEV (reference sequence). The CDR3, as DNA: TGTGCCAGCAGTTTTGGGTCGGCCCCCACAGAGACCCAGTACTTC. Translation gives CASSFGSAPTETQYF.

This clonotype was recorded once. This rearrangement joins TRBV19 to TRBJ2-5, with TRBD1 identical over 7 bases. Losses at the gene ends were 6 bases for V and 0 bases for J; bases not matched to a gene: 4. Germline V lookup: CDR1 LNHDA, CDR2 SQIVND (reference sequence). This CDR3 has 14 amino acids. The CDR3: CASSLQGYQETQYF. The CDR3 DNA follows: TGTGCCAGTAGCCTACAGGGGTACCAAGAGACCCAGTACTTC.

The rearrangement joins TRBV7-8 to TRBJ2-7; no clear D. Germline loops: CDR1 SGHVS, CDR2 FQNEAQ. Trimming took off 4 bases at V and 3 bases at J, with 10 bases between the two ends. The CDR3 extends over 13 amino acids. The CDR3 coding sequence is TGTGCCAGCAGCTCAAGACTCCGCTACGAGCAGTACTTC. Translation: CASSSRLRYEQYF.

This clonotype was counted at least ten times. The chain uses TRBV7-9 and TRBJ2-4; D possibly corresponds to TRBD2 (5 bases). The CDR3 contains 12 residues. Germline V lookup: CDR1 SEHNR, CDR2 FQNEAQ (reference sequence). Trimming cost V 4 bases and J 5 bases, with 6 bases left between them. The CDR3 loop is CASSWRENIQYF. The CDR3 DNA is TGTGCCAGCAGCTGGCGGGAAAACATTCAGTACTTC.

This clonotype was counted many times. The rearrangement links TRBV6-4 to TRBJ1-5, with D possibly TRBD1 on 5 matching bases. The CDR3 is 14 amino acids. CDR1 is MRHNA and CDR2 is SNTAGT in the germline V gene. Deletions cut 6 bases from V and 7 bases from J, with 16 bases between. The CDR3 DNA follows: TGTGCCAGCAGCCCGGGCCTTGAGGGGCAGCCCCAGCATTTT. Its protein is CASSPGLEGQPQHF.

Ten or more counts support this clonotype. The chain recombines TRBV6-5 with TRBJ1-1, with a possible D match to TRBD1 (5 bases). Germline CDR1 and CDR2: MNHEY and SVGAGI. The CDR3 runs to 16 residues. V lost 0 bases and J 0 bases, leaving 11 bases between the germline ends. CDR3 nucleotide sequence: TGTGCCAGCAGTTACTCGGGACTGAGGATGAACACTGAAGCTTTCTTT. It codes for CASSYSGLRMNTEAFF.

In regard to this clonotype: Mismatch with germline at one junction end may stem from a read error. V gene TRBV2 combines with J gene TRBJ2-7, with TRBD2 as a possible D gene (5 bases). This CDR3 comprises 11 residues. Germline CDR1 and CDR2: SNHLY and FYNNEI. In DNA form, the CDR3 reads TGTGCCACCAGTGATGGGAGCGAGCAGTACTTC. Protein sequence: CATSDGSEQYF. The full variable domain, with the rest looked up from reference TRBV2 and TRBJ2-7, is EPEVTQTPSHQVTQMGQEVILRCVPISNHLYFYWYRQILGQKVEFLVSFYNNEISEKSEIFDDQFSVERPDGSNFTLKIRSTKLEDSAMYFCATSDGSEQYFGPGTRLTVT.

This clonotype was detected only a few times. The V call is TRBV4-2, the J call TRBJ1-2, with 9 bases aligning to TRBD1. Trimming removed 1 base from V and 5 bases from J; junction bases left unmatched: 11. Germline V lookup: CDR1 LGHNA, CDR2 YNFKEQ. The CDR3 extends over 17 amino acids. The CDR3 nucleotides are TGTGCCAGCAGCCAAGTAAATATGGGACAGGGTACATATGGCTACACCTTC. As protein: CASSQVNMGQGTYGYTF.

This clonotype was detected many times. The V and J genes are TRBV9 and TRBJ2-4, with TRBD1 identical over 9 bases. This CDR3 is 13 amino acids long. Germline-derived CDR1 and CDR2 are SGDLS and YYNGEE. V shed 5 bases and J 5 bases; nucleotides not matched to a gene: 2. This CDR3 is CASSGQGQNIQYF. The DNA for the CDR3 is TGTGCCAGCAGTGGACAGGGGCAAAACATTCAGTACTTC. The whole variable domain, remainder taken from reference TRBV9 and TRBJ2-4, is DSGVTQTPKHLITATGQRVTLRCSPRSGDLSVYWYQQSLDQGLQFLIQYYNGEERAKGNILERFSAQQFPDLHSELNLSSLELGDSALYFCASSGQGQNIQYFGAGTRLSVL.

As to this clonotype: Relative to the germline gene, one junction end is altered; a read error may explain this. CDR3 in DNA: TGCGCCAGCAGACCCGGGACAAATAGCAATCAGCCCCAGCATTTT. Translating gives CASRPGTNSNQPQHF. The J gene is TRBJ1-5, the V gene TRBV7-8; TRBD1 might be the D (6 bases). From germline, CDR1 is SGHVS and CDR2 FQNEAQ. This CDR3 region has 15 residues.

Comment on this clonotype: At one end the junction does not follow the germline gene, possibly because of a read error. The gene calls are TRBV19 and TRBJ2-2; possible D gene TRBD2, 5 bases. The CDR3 runs 12 residues. Germline lookup yields CDR1 LNHDA and CDR2 SQIVND (reference sequence). CDR3 amino acids: CASSHNIGKLFF. CDR3 coding DNA: TGTGCCAGTAGCCATAACATCGGGAAGCTGTTTTTT.

Ten or more counts support this clonotype. The chain links TRBV9 to TRBJ2-5; 7 nucleotides line up with TRBD1. The trim removed 0 bases at V and 3 bases at J, leaving 2 bases unmatched. This CDR3 comprises 14 residues. Looked up from germline, CDR1 is SGDLS and CDR2 is YYNGEE. The CDR3 bases are TGTGCCAGCAGCGTAGGGGACAGAGAAGAGACCCAGTACTTC. Its protein is CASSVGDREETQYF.

This clonotype occurred many times. The chain has TRBV6-5 and TRBJ2-4, with 9 bases aligning to TRBD2. From germline, CDR1 is MNHEY and CDR2 SVGAGI. Trimming at V came to 6 bases and at J to 3 bases, leaving 6 bases not matched to a gene. The CDR3 consists of 15 residues. The CDR3 DNA is TGTGCCAGCAGCCAGACTAGCGGCAACAAAAACATTCAGTACTTC. Protein: CASSQTSGNKNIQYF.

By its share, this clonotype is medium-sized. J is TRBJ1-1 and V is TRBV5-4, with D tentatively TRBD1 (5 bases). The CDR3 length is 14 residues. Germline assignment: CDR1 SGHNT and CDR2 YYREEE (reference sequence). V lost 3 bases, J lost 4 bases, and 13 bases lay in between. CDR3 nucleotide sequence: TGTGCCAGCAGCTATGGGGGGAGTAGCACTGAAGCTTTCTTT. Its translation is CASSYGGSSTEAFF.

The chain links TRBV2 to TRBJ2-1, with 13 bases fitting TRBD2. CDR1 SNHLY and CDR2 FYNNEI come from the germline V gene. The CDR3 runs 15 residues. With 4 bases clipped from V and 7 bases from J, the junction kept 4 bases outside the gene matches. The CDR3 spells CASSGGLAGENEQFF. CDR3 nucleotide sequence: TGTGCCAGCAGTGGTGGACTAGCGGGAGAGAATGAGCAGTTCTTC.